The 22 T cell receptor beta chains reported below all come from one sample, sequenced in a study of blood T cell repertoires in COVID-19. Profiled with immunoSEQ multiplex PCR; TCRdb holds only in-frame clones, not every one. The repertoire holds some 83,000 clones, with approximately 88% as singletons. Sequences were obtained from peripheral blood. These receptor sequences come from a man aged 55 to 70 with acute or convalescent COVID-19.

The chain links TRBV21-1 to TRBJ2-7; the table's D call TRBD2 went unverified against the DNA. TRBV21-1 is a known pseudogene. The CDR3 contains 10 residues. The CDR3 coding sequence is TGTGCCAGCAGCCGAGGAGGGCAGTACTTC. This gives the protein CASSRGGQYF.

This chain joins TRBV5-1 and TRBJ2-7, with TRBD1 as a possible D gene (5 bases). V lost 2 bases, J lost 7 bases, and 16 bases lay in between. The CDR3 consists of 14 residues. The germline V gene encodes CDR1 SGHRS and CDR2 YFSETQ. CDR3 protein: CASSLGQGKREQYF. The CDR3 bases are TGCGCCAGCAGCTTAGGGCAGGGAAAAAGGGAGCAGTACTTC.

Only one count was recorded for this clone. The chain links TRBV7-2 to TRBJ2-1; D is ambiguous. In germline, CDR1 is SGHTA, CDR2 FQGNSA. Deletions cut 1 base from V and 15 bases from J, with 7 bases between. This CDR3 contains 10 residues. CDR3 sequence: CASSLVSGFF. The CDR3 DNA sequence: TGTGCCAGCAGCTTAGTATCCGGGTTCTTC.

Here the CDR3 DNA reads TGTGCCAGCAGTCCGCGGACAGGAGACACCGGGGAGCTGTTTTTT. Translating gives CASSPRTGDTGELFF. The rearrangement uses TRBV6-6 and TRBJ2-2; TRBD1 matches at 7 bases. Per germline, CDR1 MNHNY and CDR2 SVGAGI (reference sequence). The J segment lost 3 bases and the V segment lost 5 bases, leaving 6 bases of the junction unmatched. The CDR3 has 15 residues.

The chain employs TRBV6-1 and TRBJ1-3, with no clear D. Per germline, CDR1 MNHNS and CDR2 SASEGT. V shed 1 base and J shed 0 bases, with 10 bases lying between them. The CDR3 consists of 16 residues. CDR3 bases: TGTGCCAGCAGTGAAGACGGAGGGTACTCTGGAAACACCATATATTTT. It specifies CASSEDGGYSGNTIYF.

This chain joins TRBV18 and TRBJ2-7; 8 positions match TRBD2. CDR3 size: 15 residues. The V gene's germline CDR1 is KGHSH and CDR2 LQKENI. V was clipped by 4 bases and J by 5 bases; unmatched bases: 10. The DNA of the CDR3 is TGTGCCAGCTCACTAAGTAGCGGGATCATGAACGAGCAGTACTTC. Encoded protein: CASSLSSGIMNEQYF.

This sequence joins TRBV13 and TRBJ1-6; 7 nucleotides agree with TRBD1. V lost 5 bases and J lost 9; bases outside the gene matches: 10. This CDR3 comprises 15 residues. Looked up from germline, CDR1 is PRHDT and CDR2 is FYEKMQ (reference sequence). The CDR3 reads CASSPPQGESSPLHF. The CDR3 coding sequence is TGTGCCAGCAGCCCCCCTCAGGGGGAATCTTCACCCCTCCACTTT.

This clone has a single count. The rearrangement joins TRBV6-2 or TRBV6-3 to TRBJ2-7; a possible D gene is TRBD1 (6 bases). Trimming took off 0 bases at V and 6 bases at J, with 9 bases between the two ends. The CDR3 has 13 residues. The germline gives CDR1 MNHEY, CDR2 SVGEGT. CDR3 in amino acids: CASSYSLGGEQYF. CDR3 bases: TGTGCCAGCAGTTACTCCCTAGGGGGCGAGCAGTACTTC.

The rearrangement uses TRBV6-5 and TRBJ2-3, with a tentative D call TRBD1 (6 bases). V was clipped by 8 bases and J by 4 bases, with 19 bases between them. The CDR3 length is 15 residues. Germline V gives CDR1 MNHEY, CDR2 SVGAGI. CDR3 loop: CASGALVPGADTQYF. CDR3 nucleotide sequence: TGTGCCAGCGGGGCCCTGGTCCCAGGGGCAGATACGCAGTATTTT.

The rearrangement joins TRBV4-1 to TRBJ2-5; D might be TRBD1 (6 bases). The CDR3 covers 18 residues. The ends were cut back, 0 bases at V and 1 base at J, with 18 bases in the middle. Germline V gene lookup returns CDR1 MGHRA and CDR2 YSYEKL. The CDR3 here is CASSQDTTGYGPQETQYF. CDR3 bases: TGCGCCAGCAGCCAAGACACTACAGGGTACGGCCCCCAAGAGACCCAGTACTTC.

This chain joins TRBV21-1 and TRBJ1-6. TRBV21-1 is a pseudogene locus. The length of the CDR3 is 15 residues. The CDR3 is CASSPGRRYNSPLHF. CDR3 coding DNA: TGTGCCAGCAGCCCGGGGAGACGGTATAATTCACCCCTCCACTTT.

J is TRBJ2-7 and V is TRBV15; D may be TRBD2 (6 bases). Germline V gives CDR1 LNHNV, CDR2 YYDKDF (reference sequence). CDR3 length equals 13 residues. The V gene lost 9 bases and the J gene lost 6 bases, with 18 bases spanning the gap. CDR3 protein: CATARDSRREQYF. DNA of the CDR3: TGTGCCACAGCACGGGACTCCCGCCGCGAGCAGTACTTC.

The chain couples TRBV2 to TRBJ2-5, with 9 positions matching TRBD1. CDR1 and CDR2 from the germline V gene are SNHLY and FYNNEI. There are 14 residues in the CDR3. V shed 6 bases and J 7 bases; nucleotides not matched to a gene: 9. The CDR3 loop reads CASSVYRGRGTQYF. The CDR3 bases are TGTGCCAGCAGCGTTTACAGGGGGCGGGGGACCCAGTACTTC.

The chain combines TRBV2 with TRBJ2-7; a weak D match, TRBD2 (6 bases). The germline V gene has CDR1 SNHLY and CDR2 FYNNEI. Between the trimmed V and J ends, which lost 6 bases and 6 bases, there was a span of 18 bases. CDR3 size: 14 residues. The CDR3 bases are TGTGCCAGCAGCCCGGGACTCCCGGAGCCCGAGCAGTACTTC. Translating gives CASSPGLPEPEQYF.

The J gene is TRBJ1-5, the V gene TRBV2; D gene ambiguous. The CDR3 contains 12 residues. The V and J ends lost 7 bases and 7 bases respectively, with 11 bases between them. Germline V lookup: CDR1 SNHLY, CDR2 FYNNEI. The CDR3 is CASNEGFQPQHF. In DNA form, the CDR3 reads TGTGCCAGCAACGAGGGATTCCAGCCCCAGCATTTT. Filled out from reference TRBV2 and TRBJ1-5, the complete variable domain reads EPEVTQTPSHQVTQMGQEVILRCVPISNHLYFYWYRQILGQKVEFLVSFYNNEISEKSEIFDDQFSVERPDGSNFTLKIRSTKLEDSAMYFCASNEGFQPQHFGDGTRLSIL.

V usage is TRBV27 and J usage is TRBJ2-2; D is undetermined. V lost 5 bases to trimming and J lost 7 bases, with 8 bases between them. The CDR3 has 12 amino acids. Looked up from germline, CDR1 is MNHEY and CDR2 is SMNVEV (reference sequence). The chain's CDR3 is CASSLTLGELFF. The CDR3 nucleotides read TGTGCCAGCAGTCTAACTCTCGGGGAGCTGTTTTTT.

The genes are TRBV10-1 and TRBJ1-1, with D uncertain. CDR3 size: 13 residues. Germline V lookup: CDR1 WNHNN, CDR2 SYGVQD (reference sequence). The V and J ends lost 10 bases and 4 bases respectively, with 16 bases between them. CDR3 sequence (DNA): TGCGCCACTAGGACGGGGTGGGCCACTGAAGCTTTCTTT. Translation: CATRTGWATEAFF.

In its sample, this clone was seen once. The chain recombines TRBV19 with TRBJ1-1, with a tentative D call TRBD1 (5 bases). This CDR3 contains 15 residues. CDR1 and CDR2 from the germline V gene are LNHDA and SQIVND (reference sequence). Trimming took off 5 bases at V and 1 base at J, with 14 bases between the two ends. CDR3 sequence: CASSVQGDRNTEAFF. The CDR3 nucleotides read TGTGCCAGTAGTGTGCAGGGCGACAGGAACACTGAAGCTTTCTTT. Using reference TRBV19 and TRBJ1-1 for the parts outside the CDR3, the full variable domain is DGGITQSPKYLFRKEGQNVTLSCEQNLNHDAMYWYRQDPGQGLRLIYYSQIVNDFQKGDIAEGYSVSREKKESFPLTVTSAQKNPTAFYLCASSVQGDRNTEAFFGQGTRLTVV.

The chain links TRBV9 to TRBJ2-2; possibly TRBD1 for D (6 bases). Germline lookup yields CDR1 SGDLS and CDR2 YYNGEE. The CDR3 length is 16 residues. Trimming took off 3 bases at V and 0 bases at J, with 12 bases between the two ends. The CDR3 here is CASSEWDTANTGELFF. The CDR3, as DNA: TGTGCCAGCAGCGAATGGGACACGGCGAACACCGGGGAGCTGTTTTTT.

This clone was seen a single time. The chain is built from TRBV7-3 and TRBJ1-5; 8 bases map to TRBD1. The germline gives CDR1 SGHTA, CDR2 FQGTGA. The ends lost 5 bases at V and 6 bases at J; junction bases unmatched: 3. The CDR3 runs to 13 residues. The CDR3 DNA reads TGTGCCAGCAGCAGCGACAGGGGTCAGCCCCAGCATTTT. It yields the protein CASSSDRGQPQHF.

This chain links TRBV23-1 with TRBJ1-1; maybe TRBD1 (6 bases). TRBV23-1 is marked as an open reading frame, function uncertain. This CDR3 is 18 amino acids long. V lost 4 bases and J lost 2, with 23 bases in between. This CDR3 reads CASSRGHDRNPSNTEAFF. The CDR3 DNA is TGCGCCAGCAGTCGGGGACACGACAGGAACCCTTCTAACACTGAAGCTTTCTTT.

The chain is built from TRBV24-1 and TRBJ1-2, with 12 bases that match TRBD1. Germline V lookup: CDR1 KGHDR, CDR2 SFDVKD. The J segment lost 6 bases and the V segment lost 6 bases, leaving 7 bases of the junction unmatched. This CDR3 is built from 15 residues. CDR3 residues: CATSPGTGGLDGYTF. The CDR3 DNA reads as TGTGCCACCAGTCCCGGGACAGGGGGCCTCGATGGCTACACCTTC.